This TCR beta chain originates from a study of CD8 T cells in Susac syndrome. About this clonotype: What it recognizes is unknown.

Germline V CDR1 and CDR2: SNHLY, FYNNEI. V lost 8 bases, J lost 0 bases, and 7 bases stayed unmatched. CDR3 size: 15 residues. Study-level points and caveats: The study conceded that relatively few individuals underwent its TCR sequencing and HLA analysis.

The RNA input was roughly 0.45 to 1 ug, and it was reverse transcribed with random hexamers. The amplification used immunoSEQ multiplex PCR on TCR beta CDR3; it spanned 54 Vbeta and 13 Jbeta. TCRdb passed the immunoSEQ multiplex PCR reads through MiXCR, listing each CDR3 protein once. The sample holds more than 70,000 distinct CDR3 sequences; roughly 91% are singletons and the top ten take roughly 0.49%. The sample comprised CD8+ T cells from PBMCs. The chain employs TRBV2 and TRBJ2-1, with 7 bases matching TRBD2. The sequence was collected from a human donor with multiple sclerosis. The CDR3 here is CASLDLADSYNEQFF. CDR3 coding DNA: TGTGCCAGCCTCGATCTAGCGGACTCCTACAATGAGCAGTTCTTC.